Listed here is a single T cell receptor beta chain. This record comes from a study of blood T cell repertoires in COVID-19. Study context: PBMCs, B-cell-depleted T cells, or T cells were the source of the cDNA or gDNA that made up the material.

The ends lost 1 base at V and 5 bases at J; junction bases unmatched: 12. Germline CDR1 is MNHNS and CDR2 is SASEGT. This CDR3 spans 18 amino acids. Authors' analysis steps: Estimates of nucleated cell counts were drawn from the amplification of reference gene primers. Only in-frame clones appear in the TCRdb table, and some are missing; sequencing was by immunoSEQ multiplex PCR. From that table come the V and J calls and clone size; the DNA was used to work out D and trimming. The data show some 110,000 clones, 82% seen once. Sequenced: peripheral blood. The chain uses TRBV6-1 and TRBJ2-5; 11 bases are shared with TRBD1. The receptor was isolated from a man aged 60 to 75 with acute or convalescent COVID-19. CDR3 in DNA: TGTGCCAGCAGTGAAGACGCGACGGGGACAGGGGGAGTGGAGACCCAGTACTTC. This sequence encodes CASSEDATGTGGVETQYF.